This T cell receptor (beta chain) emerged from a study of radiotherapy plus CTLA-4 blockade in lung cancer (dated by TCRdb to 2016 to 2019). Regarding the complete study: Among enrolled patients, approximately 18% had an objective response and 25% to 40% reached disease control.

CDR1 and CDR2, per the germline V gene, are KGHSH and LQKENI. The CDR3 spans 16 residues, from the cysteine through the phenylalanine. The read is trimmed to its CDR3 DNA, 48 bases read in frame from base 1. After removal of 3 bases from V and 0 bases from J, the junction retains 1 base not matched to a gene. Points on this clone: The antigen this receptor binds is unknown. Base-call qualities are not available, and no considerably larger clone is one nucleotide away.

The study at large found these results: Early dynamic changes in blood T cell clones, together with increased serum interferon-beta after radiation, were reported as the strongest predictors of response. TCR clones derived from tumors expanded in peripheral blood after treatment with radiotherapy and ipilimumab.

Receptors were amplified or captured by the immunoSEQ multiplex PCR assay. The table was pulled from immuneACCESS by TCRdb, which kept in-frame rearrangements only. Such tables lose some clones; where checked, under half of the loss comes from unresolved V genes, and the rest has no known cause. The sample includes approximately 67,000 clones, with over 75% observed a single time. The ten largest account for less than 5% of the sample. The study evaluated CTLA-4 blockade (ipilimumab) given together with focal radiation therapy in patients who had chemo-refractory metastatic non-small-cell lung cancer.

The V and J segments used are TRBV18 and TRBJ2-2, with 10 bases in between that match TRBD2. The clonotype comes from a human donor with non-small cell lung cancer who had a partial response to radiotherapy plus ipilimumab. Sequencing used peripheral blood, obtained from a patient treated with radiotherapy plus ipilimumab. The CDR3 is CASSPGTSANTGELFF. The base sequence is TGTGCCAGCTCACCTGGGACTAGCGCGAACACCGGGGAGCTGTTTTTT.